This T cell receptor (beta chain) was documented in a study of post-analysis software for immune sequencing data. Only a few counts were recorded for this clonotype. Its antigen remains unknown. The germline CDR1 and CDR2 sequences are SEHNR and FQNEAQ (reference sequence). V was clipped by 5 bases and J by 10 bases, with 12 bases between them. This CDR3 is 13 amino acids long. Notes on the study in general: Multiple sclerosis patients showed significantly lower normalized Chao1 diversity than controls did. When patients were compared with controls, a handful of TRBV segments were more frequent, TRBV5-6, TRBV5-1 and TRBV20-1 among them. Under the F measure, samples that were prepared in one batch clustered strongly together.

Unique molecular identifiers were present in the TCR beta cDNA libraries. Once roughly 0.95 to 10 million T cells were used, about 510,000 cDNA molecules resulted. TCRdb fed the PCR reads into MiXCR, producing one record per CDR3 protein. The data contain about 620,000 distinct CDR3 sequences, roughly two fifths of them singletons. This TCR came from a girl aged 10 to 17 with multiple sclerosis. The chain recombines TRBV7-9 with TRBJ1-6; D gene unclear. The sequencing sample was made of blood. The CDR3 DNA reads TGTGCCAGCAGCCCGGAATCGGGATCACCCCTCCACTTT. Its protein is CASSPESGSPLHF.